These T cell receptor beta chains were read from a single sample in a study of blood T cell repertoires in COVID-19. Profiling relied on immunoSEQ multiplex PCR, and the TCRdb table lists in-frame clones only, not all of them. The table shows a few hundred thousand clones, with approximately 86% occurring only once. Sequencing was carried out using peripheral blood. Receptor source: a woman in her twenties or thirties with COVID-19, enrolled during active disease. The CDR3 runs from the conserved cysteine through the conserved F or W.

j_gene,v_gene,CDR3aa
TRBJ2-7,TRBV6-5,CASRKPGQGVEQYF
TRBJ1-6,TRBV7-2,CASSLSYNSPLHF
TRBJ1-2,TRBV9,CASFDRVYGYTF
TRBJ2-7,TRBV2,CASRAAPRSEQYF
TRBJ2-4,TRBV6-2/TRBV6-3,CASRPWGGVINIQYF
TRBJ2-7,TRBV7-2,CASSPLTGIEQYF
TRBJ2-7,TRBV5-1,CASSMGSSYEQYF
TRBJ2-5,TRBV28,CASSSQGTSFQETQYF
TRBJ2-2,TRBV24-1,CATSDPTSRDTGELFF
TRBJ2-1,TRBV4-3,CASSQGGTEGKQFF
TRBJ1-2,TRBV28,CASSHSLGANYGYTF
TRBJ1-6,TRBV21-1,CASSKEGALNNSPLHF
TRBJ1-6,TRBV19,CASRIRGPGDSPLHF
TRBJ2-2,TRBV6-1,CASSEVRARPNTGELFF
TRBJ2-3,TRBV7-3,CASSIQGTSGTDTQYF
TRBJ1-5,TRBV6-2/TRBV6-3,CASSYGKGGRPQHF
TRBJ1-4,TRBV25-1,CASSVFGGIGEKLFF
TRBJ2-7,TRBV28,CASQGGGRGRSYEQYF
TRBJ2-6,TRBV4-3,CASSSRQGAFTSGANVLTF
TRBJ2-7,TRBV9,CASSIQGNEQYF
TRBJ2-1,TRBV5-4,CASSLGGLAGQNEQFF
TRBJ2-4,TRBV28,CASSYPSAYGGQLAKNIQYF
TRBJ2-1,TRBV3-1/TRBV3-2,CASSRTGKTYNEQFF
TRBJ2-2,TRBV30,CAWSGLAGSGELFF
TRBJ2-1,TRBV27,CASSPLAGGVNNEQFF
TRBJ2-3,TRBV19,CASSNYGTDTQYF
TRBJ1-2,TRBV5-1,CASSSDRGVGGYTF
TRBJ2-7,TRBV2,CASRGWAYEQYF
TRBJ2-1,TRBV11-3,CASSPQRSYNEQFF
TRBJ2-1,TRBV27,CASSTEGQLAYNEQFF
TRBJ2-7,TRBV9,CASSVEGGEDEQYF
TRBJ2-1,TRBV6-2/TRBV6-3,CASSHWTRRANEQFF
TRBJ1-4,TRBV5-6,CASSLAGTGGEKLFF
TRBJ2-5,TRBV19,CASSRDPLGRGSQETQYF
TRBJ2-7,TRBV7-3,CASSGGQSHEQYF
TRBJ2-4,TRBV18,CASSPTGTSVIQYF
TRBJ2-1,TRBV5-1,CASSFSNEQFF
TRBJ1-2,TRBV19,CASSIEQGIGGYTF
TRBJ2-3,TRBV5-1,CASSATGTSGGGDTQYF
TRBJ1-1,TRBV4-3,CASSQGQGAVNTEAFF